The clone carrying this T cell receptor (beta chain) was found once. Antigen specificity is unknown. Unstimulated Tregs (CD4+CD25+CD127-) and CD4+CD25- non-Tregs were sorted from PBMCs. This specimen belongs to a study of Tregs in tolerant kidney transplant recipients. Germline V gene sequence: CDR1 SQVTM, CDR2 ANQGSEA. The CDR3 has 14 amino acids. V was cut by 4 bases and J by 2 bases, with 15 bases left in between. The study, taken as a whole, reports: Activated donor B cell expansion appeared to reveal the most relevant donor-specific TCRbeta repertoire.

Libraries were prepared by immunoSEQ multiplex PCR; TCRdb keeps only in-frame clonotypes and omits some of them. This sample has roughly 49,000 clones, with about 89% found just once. The rearrangement joins TRBV29-1 to TRBJ2-7; D is possibly TRBD2 (5 bases). The sequenced sample consisted of Tregs from blood. This receptor was obtained from a human donor in good health. CDR3 bases: TGCAGCGTTGCTGGCCGAGGGATGCCCTACGAGCAGTACTTC. This sequence encodes CSVAGRGMPYEQYF.